The next 3 T cell receptor beta chains were all read from a single sample in a study of CD8 T cells in ankylosing spondylitis. General observations from the study: Among TCR beta sequences, a motif of eight or nine highly homologous variants appeared characteristic of ankylosing spondylitis blood.

MiXCR, run by TCRdb on the 5' RACE reads, gives a single entry per CDR3 protein. This sample has hundreds of thousands of distinct CDR3 sequences, with approximately 12% found just once. These receptors have no known antigen. The sample was blood, either unsorted or a sorted T cell fraction (not recorded which). Receptors originate from a male donor with ankylosing spondylitis.

This clonotype was seen many times. The genes are TRBV7-2 and TRBJ1-2; tentative D call: TRBD1 (5 bases). This CDR3 spans 16 amino acids. The germline CDR1 and CDR2 sequences are SGHTA and FQGNSA. The germline V and J ends were trimmed by 5 bases and 3 bases, with 19 bases remaining between them. The CDR3 nucleotides are TGTGCCAGCAGCCGGTTAGCAGGGTCCGACGACTATGGCTACACCTTC. Encoded protein: CASSRLAGSDDYGYTF.

This clonotype was detected a few times. The chain carries TRBV29-1 and TRBJ1-1; D ambiguous. Looked up from germline, CDR1 is SQVTM and CDR2 is ANQGSEA. The CDR3 sequence is 13 residues long. Trimming removed 5 bases at V and 0 bases at J, with 10 bases between. Here the CDR3 DNA reads TGCAGCGTTTGCACCTTGTTGAACACTGAAGCTTTCTTT. Residues: CSVCTLLNTEAFF.

This clonotype was detected a few times. The CDR3 loop reads CASSEGSTVYEQYF. The CDR3 coding sequence is TGTGCCAGCAGTGAGGGATCGACAGTCTACGAGCAGTACTTC. The chain employs TRBV6-1 and TRBJ2-7; D possibly corresponds to TRBD1 (5 bases). Trimming took 3 bases from V and 3 from J, leaving 12 bases between them. Germline V gene sequence: CDR1 MNHNS, CDR2 SASEGT. The CDR3 length is 14 residues.